This T cell receptor (beta chain) appears in the sequencing data of a study of circulating tumor DNA in untreated peripheral T-cell lymphoma. Study details: Circulating tumor DNA with tumor TCR clonotypes was tracked in baseline and serial serum. Findings and caveats of the study: Tumor-specific clonotypes: identified in roughly 80% of patients, around nine tenths of baseline tissues. Detectable ctDNA after therapy showed a trend toward worse survival. A couple of patients with persistent post-therapy ctDNA stayed in remission.

The count of this clone is one. Its target is not known. Sequencing was performed with immunoSEQ multiplex PCR; in TCRdb, only in-frame clones are kept and a portion is missing. The sample lists 2,000 or so clones; approximately 84% were seen once. This CDR3 is 15 amino acids long. V shed 9 bases and J 1 base; nucleotides not matched to a gene: 11. Germline loops: CDR1 LNHDA, CDR2 SQIVND (reference sequence). The sequence was obtained from a human donor with peripheral T-cell lymphoma. This sequence joins TRBV19 and TRBJ1-2; 7 nucleotides line up with TRBD1. Source material: cell-free DNA from blood serum. CDR3 residues: CASLGTETFNYGYTF. The CDR3 bases are TGTGCCAGCTTGGGGACAGAAACTTTTAACTATGGCTACACCTTC.